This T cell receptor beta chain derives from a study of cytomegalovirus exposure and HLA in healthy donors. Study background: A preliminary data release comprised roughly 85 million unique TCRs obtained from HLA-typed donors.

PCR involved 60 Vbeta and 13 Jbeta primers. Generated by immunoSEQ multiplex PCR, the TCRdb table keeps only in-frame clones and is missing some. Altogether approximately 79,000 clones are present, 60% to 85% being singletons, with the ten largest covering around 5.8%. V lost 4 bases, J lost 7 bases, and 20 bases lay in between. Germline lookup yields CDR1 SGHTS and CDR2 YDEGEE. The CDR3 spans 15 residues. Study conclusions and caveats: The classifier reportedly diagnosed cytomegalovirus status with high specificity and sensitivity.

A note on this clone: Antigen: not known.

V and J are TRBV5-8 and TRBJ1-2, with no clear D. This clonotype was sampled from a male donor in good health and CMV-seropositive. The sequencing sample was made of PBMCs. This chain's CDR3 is CASSPTGVGHGGYTF. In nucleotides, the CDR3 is TGTGCCAGCAGCCCTACCGGGGTCGGGCATGGTGGCTACACCTTC.